The text below deals with one T cell receptor beta chain. Germline values: CDR1 SGHTA, CDR2 FQGNSA. Trimming removed 3 bases at V and 5 bases at J, with 8 bases between. This CDR3 region has 12 residues. Participants were aged 18 to 89 years from around 26 US areas. The data were obtained in a study of blood T cell repertoires in COVID-19. Produced via immunoSEQ multiplex PCR; TCRdb's table is partial and in-frame only. The sample shows about 150,000 clones, about 80% of them seen only once. The sequence was collected from a man between 45 and 60 years old who had recovered from COVID-19. This rearrangement joins TRBV7-2 to TRBJ2-7; D call uncertain. Specimen: PBMCs or T cells enriched from blood (not recorded which). The CDR3 region is CASSFRYDEQYF. In nucleotides, the CDR3 is TGTGCCAGCAGCTTTCGGTATGACGAGCAGTACTTC.